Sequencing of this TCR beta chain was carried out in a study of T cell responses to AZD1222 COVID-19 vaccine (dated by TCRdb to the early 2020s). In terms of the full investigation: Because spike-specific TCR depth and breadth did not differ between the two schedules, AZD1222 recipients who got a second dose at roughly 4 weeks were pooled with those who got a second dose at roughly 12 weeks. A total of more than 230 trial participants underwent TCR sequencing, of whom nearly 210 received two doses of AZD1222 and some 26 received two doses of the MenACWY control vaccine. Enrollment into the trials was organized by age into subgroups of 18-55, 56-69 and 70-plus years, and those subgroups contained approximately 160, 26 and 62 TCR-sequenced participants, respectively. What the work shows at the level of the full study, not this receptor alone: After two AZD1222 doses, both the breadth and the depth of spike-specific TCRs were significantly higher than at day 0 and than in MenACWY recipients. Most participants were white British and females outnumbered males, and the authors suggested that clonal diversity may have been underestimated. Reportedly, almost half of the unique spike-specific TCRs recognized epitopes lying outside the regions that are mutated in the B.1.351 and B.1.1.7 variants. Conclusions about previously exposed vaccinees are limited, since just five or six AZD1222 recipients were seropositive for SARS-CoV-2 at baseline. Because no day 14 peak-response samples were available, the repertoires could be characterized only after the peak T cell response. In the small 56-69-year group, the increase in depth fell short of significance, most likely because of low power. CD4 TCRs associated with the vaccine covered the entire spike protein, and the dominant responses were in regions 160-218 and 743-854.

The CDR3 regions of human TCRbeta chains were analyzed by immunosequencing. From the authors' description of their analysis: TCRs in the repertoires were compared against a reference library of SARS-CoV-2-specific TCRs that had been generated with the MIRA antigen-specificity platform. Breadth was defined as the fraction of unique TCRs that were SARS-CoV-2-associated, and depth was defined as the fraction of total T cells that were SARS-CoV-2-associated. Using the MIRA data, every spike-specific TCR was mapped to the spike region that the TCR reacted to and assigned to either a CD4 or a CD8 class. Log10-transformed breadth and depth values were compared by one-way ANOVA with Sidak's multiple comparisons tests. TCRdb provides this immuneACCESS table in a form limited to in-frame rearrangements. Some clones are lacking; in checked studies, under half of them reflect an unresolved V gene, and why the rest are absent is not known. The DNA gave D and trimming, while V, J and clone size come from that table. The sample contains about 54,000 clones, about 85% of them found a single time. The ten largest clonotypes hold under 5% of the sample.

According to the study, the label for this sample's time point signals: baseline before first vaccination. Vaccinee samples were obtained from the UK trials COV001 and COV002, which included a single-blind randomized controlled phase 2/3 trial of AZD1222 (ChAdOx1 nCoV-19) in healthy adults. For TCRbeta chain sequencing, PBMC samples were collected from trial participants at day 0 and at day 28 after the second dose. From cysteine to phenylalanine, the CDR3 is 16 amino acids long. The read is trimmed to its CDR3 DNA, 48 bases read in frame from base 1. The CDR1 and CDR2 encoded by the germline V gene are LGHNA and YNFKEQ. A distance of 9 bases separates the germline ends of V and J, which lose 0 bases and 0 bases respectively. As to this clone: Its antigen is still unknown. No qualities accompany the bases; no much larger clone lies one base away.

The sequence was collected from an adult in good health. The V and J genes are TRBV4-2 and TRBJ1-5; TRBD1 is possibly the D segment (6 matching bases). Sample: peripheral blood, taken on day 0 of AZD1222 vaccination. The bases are TGTGCCAGCAGCCAAGAAGGGGGGGTTAGCAATCAGCCCCAGCATTTT. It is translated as CASSQEGGVSNQPQHF.